The following is a T cell receptor beta chain sequence with its context. A read error may be the cause here, since a much bigger clone is one base away. Per the germline V gene, CDR1 is SNHLY and CDR2 is FYNNEI. The CDR3 has 13 amino acids. These data originate in a study of T cells in Graves' hyperthyroidism and ophthalmopathy. In patients aged 18 to 65, hyperthyroidism was newly diagnosed, with duration under 2 months. RNA transcripts served as the template for amplifying TCR beta CDR3 regions. First-round RT-PCR with HTBI primers amplified the TCR CDR3 region. TCRdb reprocessed the multiplex PCR reads via MiXCR and lists one record per CDR3 protein. The sample consists of approximately 410,000 distinct CDR3 sequences, roughly an eighth of them appearing once.

The rearrangement joins TRBV2 to TRBJ2-1; 7 positions agree with TRBD1. The sample comprised blood. This TCR came from a woman aged 18-29 years with Graves' hyperthyroidism. CDR3 coding DNA: TGTGCCAGCAGTGGGGACAGCTACAGTGAGCAGTTCTTC. Its translation is CASSGDSYSEQFF.